Listed here are 14 T cell receptor beta chains from one sample, sequenced in a study of blood T cell repertoires in COVID-19. Repertoires were generated with immunoSEQ multiplex PCR, while TCRdb's copy carries only in-frame clones and drops some. The sample lists some 380,000 clones, more than 65% seen once, with 0.85% to 1.2% in the top ten. Source material: peripheral blood. These receptors all come from a human donor with acute or convalescent COVID-19. The donor label of this sample is uncertain.

The chain is built from TRBV19 and TRBJ2-7; a weak D match, TRBD1 (5 bases). V lost 10 bases and J lost 1, with 14 bases in between. The CDR3 spans 13 residues. CDR1 is LNHDA and CDR2 is SQIVND in the germline V gene (reference sequence). This CDR3 is CATGHPPSYEQYF. CDR3 DNA sequence: TGTGCCACTGGACACCCGCCTTCCTACGAGCAGTACTTC.

This chain connects TRBV25-1 to TRBJ1-1; possibly TRBD1 for D (5 bases). The CDR3 covers 17 residues. V lost 2 bases and J lost 0, with 16 bases in between. Germline lookup yields CDR1 MGHDK and CDR2 SYGVNS. Written as DNA, the CDR3 is TGTGCCAGCAGTGAAGCGCCAGGGTGGGCGGTGAACACTGAAGCTTTCTTT. It yields the protein CASSEAPGWAVNTEAFF.

The chain recombines TRBV5-4 with TRBJ2-7, with D unresolved. Germline CDR1 reads SGHNT; CDR2 reads YYREEE (reference sequence). The ends were cut back, 0 bases at V and 2 bases at J, with 9 bases in the middle. The CDR3 totals 14 residues. CDR3 in DNA: TGTGCCAGCAGCTTGGAAGCGACCACCTACGAGCAGTACTTC. It codes for CASSLEATTYEQYF.

This sequence joins TRBV7-9 and TRBJ2-3; 7 positions match TRBD2. CDR1 and CDR2 (germline): SEHNR, FQNEAQ (reference sequence). The CDR3 runs 16 residues. Trimming took 3 bases from V and 1 from J; bases not matched to a gene: 7. In DNA, the CDR3 is TGTGCCAGCAGCTTTCAGTATGCGGGAGGCACAGATACGCAGTATTTT. Translating gives CASSFQYAGGTDTQYF. Full variable domain (rest looked up from reference TRBV7-9 and TRBJ2-3): DTGVSQNPRHKITKRGQNVTFRCDPISEHNRLYWYRQTLGQGPEFLTYFQNEAQLEKSRLLSDRFSAERPKGSFSTLEIQRTEQGDSAMYLCASSFQYAGGTDTQYFGPGTRLTVL.

V is TRBV28 and J is TRBJ2-5; TRBD1 might be the D (6 bases). This CDR3 spans 14 amino acids. Germline CDR1 MDHEN, CDR2 SYDVKM. V dropped 6 bases and J dropped 1 base, with 12 bases sitting between them. In DNA form, the CDR3 reads TGTGCCAGCAGCCTAGGGGGATCCCAAGAGACCCAGTACTTC. It specifies CASSLGGSQETQYF.

The rearrangement joins TRBV18 to TRBJ2-7; TRBD2 matches at 8 bases. The junction had 7 bases not matched to a gene; V was cut back by 1 base and J by 5 bases. Per the germline V gene, CDR1 is KGHSH and CDR2 is LQKENI. This CDR3 has 15 residues. The CDR3 DNA sequence: TGTGCCAGCTCACCACGGGGCGGGGGGCCAGACGAGCAGTACTTC. Protein product: CASSPRGGGPDEQYF. The full variable domain, rest sourced from reference TRBV18 and TRBJ2-7, is NAGVMQNPRHLVRRRGQEARLRCSPMKGHSHVYWYRQLPEEGLKFMVYLQKENIIDESGMPKERFSAEFPKEGPSILRIQQVVRGDSAAYFCASSPRGGGPDEQYFGPGTRLTVT.

The chain joins TRBV3-1 (or the pseudogene TRBV3-2) to TRBJ2-5, with 9 nucleotides matching TRBD2. Germline V gene sequence: CDR1 LGHDT, CDR2 YNNKEL (reference sequence). This CDR3 has 14 amino acids. With 1 base clipped from V and 10 bases from J, the junction kept 7 bases outside the gene matches. The CDR3 spells CASSQGGTSLFQYF. The DNA of the CDR3 is TGTGCCAGCAGCCAAGGAGGGACTAGCCTCTTCCAGTACTTC.

This rearrangement joins TRBV2 to TRBJ1-2; 9 nucleotides align to TRBD1. The CDR3 runs 14 residues. Trimming at V came to 7 bases and at J to 4 bases, leaving 7 bases not matched to a gene. CDR1 is SNHLY and CDR2 is FYNNEI in the germline V gene. The CDR3 coding sequence is TGTGCCAGCATCCTGACAGGGGGGATCTATGGCTACACCTTC. It codes for CASILTGGIYGYTF.

The chain combines TRBV11-3 with TRBJ1-2; 8 positions agree with TRBD1. Germline CDR1 SGHNT, CDR2 YENEEA. Losses at the gene ends were 0 bases for V and 7 bases for J; bases not matched to a gene: 10. The CDR3 runs to 16 residues. DNA of the CDR3: TGTGCCAGCAGCTTAGATGGCATGGACAGGGAACCTGGCTACACCTTC. Its translation is CASSLDGMDREPGYTF.

This clone was counted a single time. The chain carries TRBV6-2 or TRBV6-3 and TRBJ2-5; D is uncertain. The germline gives CDR1 MNHEY, CDR2 SVGEGT. The CDR3 covers 12 residues. Trimming removed 3 bases from V and 7 bases from J, with 9 bases in between. The CDR3 coding sequence is TGTGCCAGCAGTTATAGCAGTCGGACCCAGTACTTC. Amino acids: CASSYSSRTQYF.

V and J are TRBV30 and TRBJ2-7, with 8 bases identical to TRBD1. Germline CDR1 is GTSNPN and CDR2 is SVGIG (reference sequence). V shed 6 bases, J shed 3 bases, and the junction held 10 bases outside the gene matches. The CDR3 has 14 residues. CDR3 loop: CACNGLQGVYEQYF. The CDR3 nucleotides read TGTGCCTGCAACGGACTACAGGGGGTCTACGAGCAGTACTTC.

DNA of the CDR3: TGTGCCAGCAGGGAAGACATCTATGGCTACACCTTC. Amino acid sequence: CASREDIYGYTF. V is TRBV28 and J is TRBJ1-2; D unresolved. V was cut by 6 bases and J by 4 bases, with 9 bases left in between. Per the germline V gene, CDR1 is MDHEN and CDR2 is SYDVKM. The CDR3 spans 12 residues.

This clone was observed once. This sequence joins TRBV2 and TRBJ2-7, with no clear D. Trimming stripped 4 bases from V and 3 bases from J, with 4 bases between. This CDR3 is built from 11 residues. Germline-derived CDR1 and CDR2 are SNHLY and FYNNEI. CDR3 residues: CASSVRYEQYF. CDR3 nucleotide sequence: TGTGCCAGCAGTGTCCGCTACGAGCAGTACTTC.

The V call is TRBV25-1, the J call TRBJ2-4, with 9 bases matching TRBD1. CDR1 and CDR2 from the germline V gene are MGHDK and SYGVNS. Losses at the gene ends were 3 bases for V and 1 base for J; bases not matched to a gene: 1. This CDR3 is built from 15 residues. CDR3 sequence (DNA): TGTGCCAGCAGTGATGGGACAGGGGCCAAAAACATTCAGTACTTC. Its translation is CASSDGTGAKNIQYF.